These 27 T cell receptor beta chains share one sample of origin, sequenced in a study of T-cell reconstitution after alpha-beta-depleted transplantation in children. Unique molecular identifiers featured in how the TCRbeta library was prepared. TCRdb analysed the PCR reads with MiXCR anew, one entry per CDR3 protein. The sample records about 440,000 distinct CDR3 sequences, over 40% being singletons. The source material was PBMCs, sampled before TCRalphabeta/CD19-depleted stem cell transplant. Receptors originate from a girl aged 2 to 10 with aplastic anemia, due to receive a stem cell transplant.

The V and J genes are TRBV12-3 or TRBV12-4 and TRBJ1-5; D possibly corresponds to TRBD1 (6 bases). The V gene lost 6 bases and the J gene lost 1 base, with 16 bases spanning the gap. This CDR3 is built from 16 residues. The CDR3 nucleotides read TGTGCCAGCAGCCCCGGGACACCCAGGAGCAATCAGCCCCAGCATTTT. This gives the protein CASSPGTPRSNQPQHF.

The rearrangement joins TRBV7-6 to TRBJ2-2, with 7 bases fitting TRBD1. Trimming cost V 3 bases and J 0 bases; bases outside gene matches: 1. This CDR3 is built from 15 residues. CDR1 is SGHVS, CDR2 FNYEAQ, per germline. The CDR3 DNA is TGTGCCAGCAGCTTCAGGGGGACGAACACCGGGGAGCTGTTTTTT. Translated: CASSFRGTNTGELFF.

In its sample, this clonotype was seen a few times. The chain uses TRBV6-1 and TRBJ2-5; the D call may be TRBD1 or TRBD2 (5 bases each). CDR3 length: 14 amino acids. The germline V gene encodes CDR1 MNHNS and CDR2 SASEGT. V shed 6 bases and J shed 3 bases, with 14 bases lying between them. The DNA of the CDR3 is TGTGCCAGCAGCCCCATGTGGGGGAAAGAGACCCAGTACTTC. Translated, it gives CASSPMWGKETQYF.

At least ten counts were recorded for this clonotype. The chain recombines TRBV10-3 with TRBJ2-7; 8 bases align to TRBD2. The junction had 6 bases not matched to a gene; V was cut back by 0 bases and J by 5 bases. The germline V gene has CDR1 ENHRY and CDR2 SYGVKD. This CDR3 contains 15 residues. The CDR3 reads CAISESTAGADEQYF. Written as DNA, the CDR3 is TGTGCCATCAGTGAGTCGACAGCGGGAGCGGACGAGCAGTACTTC.

The chain joins TRBV5-1 to TRBJ2-1; TRBD2 is a possible D gene (6 bases). With 0 bases removed from V and 6 bases from J, the gap between germline ends came to 7 bases. The germline V gene encodes CDR1 SGHRS and CDR2 YFSETQ. The CDR3 runs 13 residues. The CDR3 DNA sequence: TGCGCCAGCAGCTTGGGGACTACCAATGAGCAGTTCTTC. Protein product: CASSLGTTNEQFF.

This sequence joins TRBV30 and TRBJ2-5; D gene uncertain. V lost 4 bases and J lost 5, with 11 bases in between. The CDR3 covers 12 residues. CDR1 and CDR2 (germline): GTSNPN, SVGIG (reference sequence). The CDR3 coding sequence is TGTGCCTGGACCCCCGGTGTGGAGACCCAGTACTTC. Its protein product is CAWTPGVETQYF.

In this sample, this clonotype turned up a few times. The chain employs TRBV5-1 and TRBJ2-2; 13 nucleotides align to TRBD2. The germline V gene encodes CDR1 SGHRS and CDR2 YFSETQ. The trim removed 4 bases at V and 6 bases at J, leaving 12 bases unmatched. The CDR3 consists of 18 residues. This CDR3 is CASSAWIGLAGESGELFF. CDR3 sequence (DNA): TGCGCCAGCAGCGCTTGGATAGGACTAGCGGGAGAGTCCGGGGAGCTGTTTTTT.

The chain is built from TRBV20-1 and TRBJ2-3; TRBD2 agrees at 7 bases. Germline-derived CDR1 and CDR2 are DFQATT and SNEGSKA (reference sequence). The V segment lost 4 bases and the J segment 5 bases; nucleotides outside the gene matches: 12. The CDR3 is made up of 15 amino acids. The CDR3 nucleotides read TGCAGTGCTAAGAGCGGGGTGTGGTACATAGATACGCAGTATTTT. This translates into CSAKSGVWYIDTQYF.

The chain recombines TRBV4-2 with TRBJ1-3, with a tentative D call TRBD1 (6 bases). This CDR3 is built from 19 residues. V dropped 4 bases and J dropped 0 bases, with 22 bases sitting between them. Germline V CDR1 and CDR2: LGHNA, YNFKEQ. CDR3 amino acids: CASSPTPSLDSISGNTIYF. CDR3 coding DNA: TGTGCCAGCAGCCCAACCCCATCATTGGACAGCATCTCTGGAAACACCATATATTTT.

J is TRBJ2-2 and V is TRBV28; the D is unclear. The CDR3 spans 15 residues. Germline V gives CDR1 MDHEN, CDR2 SYDVKM. Trimming removed 5 bases at V and 8 bases at J, with 18 bases between. The CDR3 reads CASSPVLGLGGELFF. CDR3 coding DNA: TGTGCCAGCAGTCCCGTCCTCGGGCTGGGGGGGGAGCTGTTTTTT.

This chain connects TRBV6-2 or TRBV6-3 to TRBJ2-7; D gene unclear. The V gene's germline CDR1 is MNHEY and CDR2 SVGEGT. This CDR3 has 14 residues. V lost 8 bases and J lost 1, with 15 bases in between. The CDR3 is CASPPTWESYEQYF. CDR3 coding DNA: TGTGCCAGCCCACCCACGTGGGAATCCTACGAGCAGTACTTC.

The chain combines TRBV29-1 with TRBJ1-4, with D uncertain. Germline values: CDR1 SQVTM, CDR2 ANQGSEA. V was trimmed by 4 bases and J by 0 bases, leaving 6 bases between them. The length of the CDR3 is 13 residues. The CDR3 sequence is CSVGGTTNEKLFF. The DNA of the CDR3 is TGCAGCGTTGGAGGTACAACTAATGAAAAACTGTTTTTT.

The chain employs TRBV7-2 and TRBJ2-1, with 7 bases aligning to TRBD2. Germline V gene lookup returns CDR1 SGHTA and CDR2 FQGNSA. This CDR3 has 15 amino acids. V dropped 5 bases and J dropped 4; count of bases not matched to a gene: 8. The CDR3: CASSPLRGSYNEQFF. In nucleotides, the CDR3 is TGTGCCAGCAGCCCGTTGCGGGGGAGTTACAATGAGCAGTTCTTC.

The genes are TRBV7-9 and TRBJ2-1; 7 positions match TRBD2. CDR1 SEHNR and CDR2 FQNEAQ come from the germline V gene (reference sequence). V lost 1 base and J lost 7; bases outside the gene matches: 13. This CDR3 is 17 amino acids long. The CDR3 is CASSLVSWLAAGNEQFF. CDR3 in DNA: TGTGCCAGCAGCTTAGTTAGTTGGCTAGCGGCCGGGAATGAGCAGTTCTTC.

The chain combines TRBV19 with TRBJ2-1; D perhaps matches TRBD2 (5 bases). V lost 7 bases to trimming and J lost 0 bases, with 10 bases between them. This CDR3 contains 14 residues. CDR1 is LNHDA, CDR2 SQIVND, per germline (reference sequence). For the CDR3, the DNA is TGTGCCAGTAAGAGCGGAGGCTCCTACAATGAGCAGTTCTTC. It encodes CASKSGGSYNEQFF.

This clonotype has a count of ten or more. The rearrangement joins TRBV27 to TRBJ2-7; D is perhaps TRBD2 (6 bases). Trimming stripped 6 bases from V and 0 bases from J, with 9 bases between. This CDR3 comprises 13 residues. The V gene's germline CDR1 is MNHEY and CDR2 SMNVEV (reference sequence). The CDR3 DNA reads as TGTGCCAGCAGGACTAGGGACTCCTACGAGCAGTACTTC. It is translated as CASRTRDSYEQYF.

The sample holds many counts of this clonotype. This sequence joins TRBV2 and TRBJ1-4; 9 bases fit TRBD1. V shed 10 bases, J shed 0 bases, and the junction held 6 bases outside the gene matches. The CDR3 runs to 15 residues. Germline V gene lookup returns CDR1 SNHLY and CDR2 FYNNEI. Here the CDR3 DNA reads TGTGCCACGGCCGGGACAGGGACAACTAATGAAAAACTGTTTTTT. Translation: CATAGTGTTNEKLFF. Filled out from reference TRBV2 and TRBJ1-4, the complete variable domain reads EPEVTQTPSHQVTQMGQEVILRCVPISNHLYFYWYRQILGQKVEFLVSFYNNEISEKSEIFDDQFSVERPDGSNFTLKIRSTKLEDSAMYFCATAGTGTTNEKLFFGSGTQLSVL.

The chain combines TRBV5-6 with TRBJ1-5; D uncertain. Germline assignment: CDR1 SGHDT and CDR2 YYEEEE. This CDR3 is built from 12 residues. V lost 1 base, J lost 6 bases, and 5 bases lay in between. CDR3 sequence (DNA): TGTGCCAGCAGCTTGAGCGTTCAGCCCCAGCATTTT. It encodes CASSLSVQPQHF.

This chain links TRBV9 with TRBJ2-3, with D perhaps TRBD2 (6 bases). Per the germline V gene, CDR1 is SGDLS and CDR2 is YYNGEE. V was trimmed by 1 base and J by 4 bases, leaving 10 bases between them. The CDR3 has 14 amino acids. The CDR3 spells CASSVYLAPDTQYF. The CDR3 nucleotides are TGTGCCAGCAGCGTATATCTAGCGCCAGATACGCAGTATTTT.

This clonotype was detected only a few times. The gene calls are TRBV28 and TRBJ2-3; TRBD2 matches 10 bases. The ends lost 5 bases at V and 1 base at J; junction bases unmatched: 12. The CDR3 extends over 18 amino acids. Germline CDR1 MDHEN, CDR2 SYDVKM. The CDR3: CASSPLSGRDLGTDTQYF. The CDR3 DNA sequence: TGTGCCAGCAGTCCCCTCAGCGGGAGGGACTTGGGCACAGATACGCAGTATTTT.

This clonotype was counted a few times. The rearrangement joins TRBV6-5 to TRBJ1-2; D possibly corresponds to TRBD1 (6 bases). There are 18 residues in the CDR3. V was trimmed by 0 bases and J by 0 bases, leaving 17 bases between them. In germline, CDR1 is MNHEY, CDR2 SVGAGI. The CDR3 sequence: CASSYSRSKGGANYGYTF. The CDR3 DNA follows: TGTGCCAGCAGTTACTCGAGGTCGAAAGGGGGAGCTAACTATGGCTACACCTTC.

This clonotype was seen repeatedly, ten times or more. The V and J genes are TRBV12-3 or TRBV12-4 and TRBJ2-1, with D perhaps matching TRBD2 (7 bases). Trimming stripped 6 bases from V and 0 bases from J, with 18 bases between. This CDR3 region has 17 residues. CDR3 nucleotide sequence: TGTGCCAGCAGCCTAAGGGGGAGGGAGACCTCCTACAATGAGCAGTTCTTC. The encoded protein is CASSLRGRETSYNEQFF.

This clonotype was counted between two and nine times. The rearrangement joins TRBV9 to TRBJ2-1, with 10 nucleotides matching TRBD2. V was pared by 2 bases and J by 10 bases, with 9 bases of the junction left unmatched. This CDR3 comprises 15 residues. Germline V gene data show CDR1 as SGDLS and CDR2 as YYNGEE. The CDR3 spells CASSVGLAGGPEQFF. The DNA of the CDR3 is TGTGCCAGCAGCGTCGGGTTAGCGGGAGGCCCAGAGCAGTTCTTC.

The V call is TRBV6-5, the J call TRBJ1-2; 11 nucleotides agree with TRBD1. V lost 4 bases and J lost 6; bases outside the gene matches: 7. CDR3 size: 15 residues. Germline CDR1 MNHEY, CDR2 SVGAGI. The CDR3 region has the DNA TGTGCCAGCAGTTTCCGGACAGGGGGCGTAAATGGCTACACCTTC. Translated: CASSFRTGGVNGYTF.

Only one count was recorded for this clonotype. The J gene is TRBJ2-7, the V gene TRBV10-3; 13 nucleotides align to TRBD2. The CDR3 is 15 amino acids. The junction had 7 bases not matched to a gene; V was cut back by 4 bases and J by 7 bases. The germline V gene encodes CDR1 ENHRY and CDR2 SYGVKD. The CDR3 sequence is CAISAGTSGESEQYF. The CDR3 nucleotides read TGTGCCATCAGTGCCGGGACTAGCGGGGAGAGTGAGCAGTACTTC.

This clonotype appeared a few times. The V and J genes are TRBV29-1 and TRBJ2-3; D is perhaps TRBD2 (5 bases). Germline V lookup: CDR1 SQVTM, CDR2 ANQGSEA. CDR3 size: 13 residues. Trimming removed 6 bases at V and 4 bases at J, with 14 bases between. The CDR3 here is CSVVPGGADTQYF. CDR3 nucleotide sequence: TGCAGCGTAGTTCCCGGAGGAGCAGATACGCAGTATTTT.

The chain's CDR3 is CASGQTSGETQYF. The CDR3 DNA sequence: TGTGCCAGCGGCCAGACTAGCGGAGAGACCCAGTACTTC. This sequence joins TRBV28 and TRBJ2-5; TRBD2 aligns across 9 bases. The CDR3 has 13 amino acids. Germline CDR1 reads MDHEN; CDR2 reads SYDVKM. V lost 8 bases, J lost 4 bases, and 5 bases stayed unmatched.